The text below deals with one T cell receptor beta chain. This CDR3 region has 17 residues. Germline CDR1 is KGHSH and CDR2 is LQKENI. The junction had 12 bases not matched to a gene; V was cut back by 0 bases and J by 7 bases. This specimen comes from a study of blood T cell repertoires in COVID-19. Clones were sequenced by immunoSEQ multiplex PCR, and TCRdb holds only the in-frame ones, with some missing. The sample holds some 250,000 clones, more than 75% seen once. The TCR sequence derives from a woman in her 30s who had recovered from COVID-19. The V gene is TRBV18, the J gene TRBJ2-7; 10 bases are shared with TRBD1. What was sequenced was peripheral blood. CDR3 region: CASSPPSPGQGLLEQYF. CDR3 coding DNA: TGTGCCAGCTCACCACCATCTCCGGGACAGGGGCTCTTGGAGCAGTACTTC.